The clone carrying this T cell receptor beta chain was seen a single time. The data derive from a study of blood T cell repertoires in COVID-19. Authors' processing steps: Cell counts per sample came from amplifying reference gene primers. Sequencing used immunoSEQ multiplex PCR; TCRdb keeps in-frame clones, though not all of them. The V and J calls and clone size come from that table; D and trimming were worked out from the DNA. The table records about 72,000 clones, more than 85% of them present only once. Germline V gives CDR1 MNHEY, CDR2 SVGAGI. This CDR3 contains 15 residues. Trimming took off 0 bases at V and 0 bases at J, with 8 bases between the two ends.

Sequenced input: peripheral blood. This rearrangement joins TRBV6-5 to TRBJ1-2; D perhaps matches TRBD1 (5 bases). The receptor comes from a woman aged 60 to 75 with active COVID-19. The DNA for the CDR3 is TGTGCCAGCAGTTACTCTACGGGGGCTAACTATGGCTACACCTTC. This gives the protein CASSYSTGANYGYTF.